This TCR beta chain comes out of a study of CD8 T cells in ankylosing spondylitis. A remark on this clonotype: Its antigen is still unknown.

From the 5' RACE reads, TCRdb called clonotypes with MiXCR, one entry per CDR3 protein. The data hold about 30,000 distinct CDR3 sequences, with around 14% observed a single time. General study points: Seven to nine highly homologous variants made up a TCR beta motif, and this motif appeared characteristic of ankylosing spondylitis blood.

Germline-derived CDR1 and CDR2 are SGDLS and YYNGEE. V shed 4 bases, J shed 7 bases, and the junction held 10 bases outside the gene matches. The CDR3 is 15 amino acids. The sequenced sample was blood. The chain carries TRBV9 and TRBJ1-4, with 7 bases identical to TRBD1. This TCR was recovered from a male donor with ankylosing spondylitis or in good health (not recorded which). Written as DNA, the CDR3 is TGTGCCAGCAGCCAAAGGGGGCAGTTTAGTGAAAAACTGTTTTTT. It is translated as CASSQRGQFSEKLFF.